Listed below are T cell receptor beta chains from one sample, sequenced in a study of T cell changes during pregnancy in multiple sclerosis. Assay: immunoSEQ multiplex PCR; the TCRdb copy retains only in-frame clones and omits some. The data show more than 90,000 clones, with more than 85% seen just once and 2.5% to 4% held by the top ten. Sequencing was performed on peripheral blood, taken in the second trimester of pregnancy. These receptors were collected from a female donor with multiple sclerosis, enrolled in a pregnancy study. The CDR3 runs from the conserved cysteine through the conserved F or W. A D gene is named only where the DNA matches it firmly. Clone size, where shown, is once, few, many, or a class for clones that have expanded.

TRBJ2-4 | TRBV18 | TRBD2 | NA | TGTGCCAGCTCACCAGGACTAGCGGGACCAGGGGGCGCCAAAAACATTCAGTACTTC | CASSPGLAGPGGAKNIQYF
TRBJ1-5 | TRBV28 | TRBD1 | NA | TGTGCCAGCAGTTCACTGACAGGGGGCAATCAGCCCCAGCATTTT | CASSSLTGGNQPQHF
TRBJ2-1 | TRBV27 | NA | NA | TGTGCCAGCAGCCCTGGGGGGACCTACAATGAGCAGTTCTTC | CASSPGGTYNEQFF
TRBJ1-4 | TRBV2 | TRBD1 | NA | TGTGCCAGCAGTGGACAGGGGGCGGGTAAACTGTTTTTT | CASSGQGAGKLFF
TRBJ1-2 | TRBV21-1 | NA | NA | TGTGCCAGCAGCTCAAGGTACAGCCGGGGGTATGGCTACACCTTC | CASSSRYSRGYGYTF
TRBJ2-1 | TRBV9 | TRBD1 | NA | TGTGCCAGCAGCGTAGAGGGGGCCGTGGGGAATGAGCAGTTCTTC | CASSVEGAVGNEQFF
TRBJ2-1 | TRBV4-2 | NA | NA | TGTGCCAGCAGCCAATATACAGGAGGGACCTCCAATGAGCAGTTCTTC | CASSQYTGGTSNEQFF
TRBJ1-3 | TRBV9 | NA | NA | TGTGCCAGCAGATGCACCCAAAGCATAGTACAGGTTAGGTCTTACACCATATATTTT | CASRCTQSIVQVRSYTIYF
TRBJ2-7 | TRBV9 | TRBD2 | NA | TGTGCCAGCAGCGTAGGAGCGGGAGTAGTCGAGCAGTACTTC | CASSVGAGVVEQYF
TRBJ2-3 | TRBV6-4 | NA | NA | TGTGCCAGCAGTGACGGGACGGGGGGCACAGATACGCAGTATTTT | CASSDGTGGTDTQYF
TRBJ2-2 | TRBV4-3 | NA | NA | TGCGCCAGCAGCCAAGACCCCCAGAACACCGGGGAGCTGTTTTTT | CASSQDPQNTGELFF
TRBJ2-3 | TRBV27 | TRBD2 | NA | TGTGCCAGCAGTTTACGGGGAGGGCTCGCAGATACGCAGTATTTT | CASSLRGGLADTQYF
TRBJ1-5 | TRBV5-4 | TRBD1 | NA | TGTGCCAGCAGCGAACAGGGGGCCCAGCCCCAGCATTTT | CASSEQGAQPQHF
TRBJ2-1 | TRBV19 | NA | once | TGTGCCAGTAGTATAGATCCGACTAGGGGGGGGCAGTTCTTC | CASSIDPTRGGQFF
TRBJ2-7 | TRBV23-1 | TRBD2 | once | TGCGCCAGCCCACGGGCGCCCGGGACTAGCGGGAGGGCCTCCTACGAGCAGTACTTC | CASPRAPGTSGRASYEQYF
TRBJ2-3 | TRBV6-1 | NA | NA | TGTGCCAGCAGTGAAGGATCCCGAGGGCACACAGATACGCAGTATTTT | CASSEGSRGHTDTQYF